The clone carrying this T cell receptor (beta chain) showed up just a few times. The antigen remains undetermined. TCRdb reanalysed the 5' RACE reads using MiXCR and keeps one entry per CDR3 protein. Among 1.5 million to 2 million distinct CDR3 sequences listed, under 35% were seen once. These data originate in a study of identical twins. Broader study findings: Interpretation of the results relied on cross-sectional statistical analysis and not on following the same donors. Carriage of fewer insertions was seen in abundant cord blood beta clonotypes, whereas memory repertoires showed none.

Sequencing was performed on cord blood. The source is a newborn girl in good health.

The CDR3 spells CATSDLGGGDTDTQYF. Written as DNA, the CDR3 is TGTGCCACCAGTGATTTGGGGGGGGGCGATACGGATACGCAGTATTTT. The chain is built from TRBV24-1 and TRBJ2-3, with D perhaps TRBD2 (7 bases). The germline CDR1 and CDR2 sequences are KGHDR and SFDVKD. The CDR3 is 16 amino acids. Trimming pared 0 bases from V and 6 bases from J, leaving 15 bases between.